Each of the 13 T cell receptor beta chains below was sequenced from the same sample in a study of T cell responses to AZD1222 COVID-19 vaccine. Here immunoSEQ multiplex PCR was the method, and the copy in TCRdb shows in-frame clones only, minus some. The sample contains 100,000 to 150,000 clones, around 89% of which appear only once. Sequenced material: peripheral blood, taken on day 0 of MenACWY control vaccination. These receptors were taken from an adult in good health.

J is TRBJ1-1 and V is TRBV9; possible D gene TRBD1, 5 bases. Germline loops: CDR1 SGDLS, CDR2 YYNGEE. Trimming pared 2 bases from V and 11 bases from J, leaving 22 bases between. This CDR3 is 15 amino acids long. Here the CDR3 DNA reads TGTGCCAGCAGCGTCGATAGGGACCCTAACGTTGAGGCTTTCTTT. Amino acid sequence: CASSVDRDPNVEAFF.

The chain uses TRBV6-5 and TRBJ2-7; 8 nucleotides line up with TRBD1. Germline V CDR1 and CDR2: MNHEY, SVGAGI. CDR3 length: 15 residues. The junction had 7 bases not matched to a gene; V was cut back by 0 bases and J by 6 bases. This CDR3 reads CASSYSGQGLGEQYF. CDR3 nucleotides: TGTGCCAGCAGTTACTCTGGACAGGGTCTGGGCGAGCAGTACTTC.

DNA for the CDR3: TGTGCCAGCAGTGCCCCCTCATTGAAAGGAGCCTACGAGCAGTACTTC. Its protein is CASSAPSLKGAYEQYF. V usage is TRBV6-1 and J usage is TRBJ2-7; D gene ambiguous. This CDR3 has 16 residues. Germline lookup yields CDR1 MNHNS and CDR2 SASEGT. The ends were cut back, 4 bases at V and 2 bases at J, with 18 bases in the middle.

V usage is TRBV11-2 and J usage is TRBJ2-1, with 7 bases matching TRBD1. The germline gives CDR1 SGHAT, CDR2 FQNNGV. Trimming removed 4 bases from V and 2 bases from J; junction bases left unmatched: 5. This CDR3 has 15 amino acids. The CDR3 spells CASSSLQGTYNEQFF. CDR3 bases: TGTGCCAGCAGCTCCCTACAGGGGACCTACAATGAGCAGTTCTTC.

The chain links TRBV7-2 to TRBJ2-5; D is possibly TRBD1 (5 bases). The CDR3 runs to 13 residues. Germline-derived CDR1 and CDR2 are SGHTA and FQGNSA. V lost 8 bases, J lost 7 bases, and 17 bases lay in between. DNA for the CDR3: TGTGCCAGCGCCGTAGGTGGGCAGGGGACCCAGTACTTC. It encodes CASAVGGQGTQYF.

The gene calls are TRBV5-1 and TRBJ2-3, with D perhaps being TRBD1 or TRBD2 (6 bases each). V was trimmed by 1 base and J by 5 bases, leaving 20 bases between them. Germline V gene sequence: CDR1 SGHRS, CDR2 YFSETQ. The CDR3 spans 17 residues. This CDR3 reads CASSLSYLGGGEDTQYF. The DNA of the CDR3 is TGCGCCAGCAGCTTGAGTTATCTCGGGGGCGGGGAAGATACGCAGTATTTT.

The chain links TRBV19 to TRBJ1-5; no reliable D call. CDR3 length: 15 amino acids. Germline V CDR1 and CDR2: LNHDA, SQIVND (reference sequence). Between the trimmed V and J ends, which lost 1 base and 0 bases, there was a span of 7 bases. The CDR3, as DNA: TGTGCCAGTAGTATAGGGCAGGATAGCAATCAGCCCCAGCATTTT. Amino acid sequence: CASSIGQDSNQPQHF.

This clone is a singleton in its sample. The J gene is TRBJ2-3, the V gene TRBV7-3; tentatively, D is TRBD2 (6 bases). This CDR3 contains 16 residues. Germline V gene lookup returns CDR1 SGHTA and CDR2 FQGTGA. The V gene lost 6 bases and the J gene lost 2 bases, with 18 bases spanning the gap. The CDR3 spells CASSRASGGSTDTQYF. CDR3 bases: TGTGCCAGCAGTAGAGCCAGCGGAGGGTCCACAGATACGCAGTATTTT.

CDR3 amino acids: CASSVAASGSDTQYF. CDR3 nucleotide sequence: TGTGCCAGCAGTGTGGCAGCCTCGGGAAGTGATACGCAGTATTTT. The rearrangement joins TRBV6-4 to TRBJ2-3; D may be TRBD2 (5 bases). V was cut by 4 bases and J by 6 bases, with 17 bases left in between. This CDR3 has 15 amino acids. Looked up from germline, CDR1 is MRHNA and CDR2 is SNTAGT.

The chain is built from TRBV30 and TRBJ1-6; 8 bases align to TRBD1. The germline gives CDR1 GTSNPN, CDR2 SVGIG (reference sequence). This CDR3 is built from 11 residues. The J segment lost 15 bases and the V segment lost 3 bases, leaving 4 bases of the junction unmatched. The CDR3 DNA reads TGTGCCTGGAGGACAGGGGAATTCCTCCACTTT. It is translated as CAWRTGEFLHF.

This chain connects TRBV7-3 to TRBJ2-1; 12 bases fit TRBD2. Germline CDR1 and CDR2: SGHTA and FQGTGA. Trimming removed 1 base from V and 8 bases from J; junction bases left unmatched: 3. The CDR3 covers 15 residues. The CDR3 coding sequence is TGTGCCAGCAGCTTAATTCCTAGCGGGAGGGATGAGCAGTTCTTC. Its protein product is CASSLIPSGRDEQFF.

The chain employs TRBV7-6 and TRBJ2-5; 7 bases align to TRBD2. This CDR3 comprises 15 residues. Unmatched junction bases numbered 5, after V lost 2 bases and J lost 2 bases. CDR1 and CDR2 (germline): SGHVS, FNYEAQ. The CDR3 bases are TGTGCCAGCAGCTTATCACTAGCGAGACAAGAGACCCAGTACTTC. This gives the protein CASSLSLARQETQYF.

This clone was seen a single time. The chain couples TRBV3-1 (or the pseudogene TRBV3-2) to TRBJ2-7, with D possibly matching TRBD1 (5 bases). This CDR3 spans 15 amino acids. V lost 1 base, J lost 4 bases, and 14 bases lay in between. CDR1 and CDR2 from the germline V gene are LGHDT and YNNKEL (reference sequence). The CDR3 sequence: CASSQVQGRSYEQYF. The DNA of the CDR3 is TGTGCCAGCAGCCAAGTCCAGGGAAGGTCGTACGAGCAGTACTTC.